Shown below are 18 T cell receptor beta chains from a single sample sequenced in a study of regulatory T cells in long-lasting Graves disease. Sample time point: newly diagnosed GD, antithyroid drugs for less than 3 months. PBMC RNA was the source of the TCR library. Assembly of TCR beta libraries relied on iRepertoire HTBI primers together with Arm-PCR of CDR3 regions. TCRdb re-called the multiplex PCR reads with MiXCR, one entry per CDR3 protein. Counted here are approximately 490,000 distinct CDR3 sequences, 15% to 20% occurring once; the ten biggest clones make up 10% to 15%. These data also formed part of another study, on T cells in Graves' hyperthyroidism and ophthalmopathy.

This specimen consisted of peripheral blood mononuclear cells (PBMCs), obtained at new diagnosis, from a patient treated with antithyroid drugs. The receptors shown here come from a man between 40 and 49 years old with Graves disease.

In its sample, this clonotype was seen many times. The chain recombines TRBV27 with TRBJ1-1; maybe TRBD1 (6 bases). Germline loops: CDR1 MNHEY, CDR2 SMNVEV (reference sequence). This CDR3 is built from 13 residues. Trimming shortened V by 7 bases and J by 1 base, and 10 bases separated the two germline ends. CDR3 bases: TGTGCCAGCAACGGGGGCGCGAACACTGAAGCTTTCTTT. Encoded protein: CASNGGANTEAFF.

This clonotype was counted many times. The chain links TRBV28 to TRBJ2-2, with TRBD2 identical over 9 bases. Losses at the gene ends were 10 bases for V and 6 bases for J; bases not matched to a gene: 3. In germline, CDR1 is MDHEN, CDR2 SYDVKM. The CDR3 is 12 residues long. CDR3 DNA: TGTGCCATTAGCGGGAGTCCCGGGGAGCTGTTTTTT. Translation gives CAISGSPGELFF.

This clonotype was seen ten or more times. The rearrangement links TRBV7-2 to TRBJ2-1; TRBD1 matches 7 bases. Trimming cost V 1 base and J 8 bases; bases outside gene matches: 11. The CDR3 is 16 amino acids. Germline V gives CDR1 SGHTA, CDR2 FQGNSA. The CDR3 here is CASSLVLRGRFHEQFF. The CDR3 nucleotides are TGTGCCAGCAGCTTAGTTTTGAGGGGGCGCTTCCATGAGCAGTTCTTC.

This clonotype was seen repeatedly, ten times or more. The chain combines TRBV6-1 with TRBJ2-7; no reliable D call. V was pared by 6 bases and J by 6 bases, with 12 bases between. The CDR3 loop spans 12 amino acids. CDR1 is MNHNS, CDR2 SASEGT, per germline. CDR3 amino acids: CASSLGVSEQYF. CDR3 nucleotide sequence: TGTGCCAGCAGCCTAGGTGTATCCGAGCAGTACTTC.

The sample holds many counts of this clonotype. This chain connects TRBV6-2 or TRBV6-3 to TRBJ2-5; unclear D gene. The V end was cut by 6 bases, the J end by 7 bases, with 15 bases between. The CDR3 is made up of 13 amino acids. Germline V gives CDR1 MNHEY, CDR2 SVGEGT. CDR3 residues: CASSLAVFGTQYF. The CDR3 region has the DNA TGTGCCAGCAGCCTTGCTGTGTTTGGGACCCAGTACTTC.

The sample holds many counts of this clonotype. V and J are TRBV12-3 or TRBV12-4 and TRBJ2-1; 11 nucleotides line up with TRBD2. The V and J ends lost 5 bases and 4 bases, in that order; junction bases with no gene match: 4. The CDR3 spans 15 residues. The CDR3 DNA reads TGTGCCAGCAGTAAACTAGCGGGAGCTTACAATGAGCAGTTCTTC. It yields the protein CASSKLAGAYNEQFF.

The chain joins TRBV5-1 to TRBJ2-7, with 9 bases aligning to TRBD2. The CDR3 is 15 residues long. Germline V gene lookup returns CDR1 SGHRS and CDR2 YFSETQ. V was clipped by 0 bases and J by 2 bases; unmatched bases: 3. The DNA for the CDR3 is TGCGCCAGCAGCTTGGGGGGACTAGCCCCCTACGAGCAGTACTTC. This gives the protein CASSLGGLAPYEQYF.

This clonotype was seen ten or more times. The chain employs TRBV30 and TRBJ1-1, with TRBD1 as a possible D gene (5 bases). Germline V gene data show CDR1 as GTSNPN and CDR2 as SVGIG (reference sequence). Trimming took 2 bases from V and 4 from J, leaving 11 bases between them. CDR3 size: 13 residues. CDR3: CAWSFGHATEAFF. The CDR3 region has the DNA TGTGCCTGGAGTTTTGGACACGCCACTGAAGCTTTCTTT.

The chain couples TRBV6-1 to TRBJ2-6; 7 nucleotides agree with TRBD1. CDR1 and CDR2 (germline): MNHNS, SASEGT. The CDR3 consists of 18 residues. Trimming cost V 5 bases and J 2 bases; bases outside gene matches: 12. CDR3 sequence: CASSTRQGSLTGANVLTF. The CDR3 nucleotides read TGTGCCAGCAGTACCCGACAGGGATCCTTGACTGGGGCCAACGTCCTGACTTTC.

In this sample, this clonotype turned up many times. This chain connects TRBV18 to TRBJ2-1, with D hard to call. This CDR3 is 10 amino acids long. The V gene's germline CDR1 is KGHSH and CDR2 LQKENI. Trimming shortened V by 8 bases and J by 9 bases, and 8 bases separated the two germline ends. CDR3 sequence reads: CASRAGEQFF. The CDR3 DNA reads TGTGCCAGCCGAGCTGGTGAGCAGTTCTTC. The whole variable domain, filled in from reference TRBV18 and TRBJ2-1, reads NAGVMQNPRHLVRRRGQEARLRCSPMKGHSHVYWYRQLPEEGLKFMVYLQKENIIDESGMPKERFSAEFPKEGPSILRIQQVVRGDSAAYFCASRAGEQFFGPGTRLTVL.

The chain carries TRBV15 and TRBJ2-1, with D perhaps TRBD1 (6 bases). This CDR3 contains 15 residues. CDR1 and CDR2 from the germline V gene are LNHNV and YYDKDF (reference sequence). The V end lost 0 bases, the J end lost 2 bases, and 8 bases lay between the germline ends. This CDR3 reads CATSRETGTYNEQFF. The CDR3 region has the DNA TGTGCCACCAGCAGAGAGACAGGAACCTACAATGAGCAGTTCTTC.

A few counts support this clonotype. V gene TRBV10-3 combines with J gene TRBJ2-5; D gene unclear. Germline CDR1 reads ENHRY; CDR2 reads SYGVKD. The CDR3 extends over 14 amino acids. The V end was cut by 4 bases, the J end by 5 bases, with 14 bases between. This CDR3 reads CAISGHSWLETQYF. The CDR3 nucleotides read TGTGCCATCAGTGGACATTCATGGCTGGAGACCCAGTACTTC.

The table lists this clonotype with many counts. This sequence joins TRBV27 and TRBJ1-5; D is unclear. CDR3 size: 12 residues. Germline lookup yields CDR1 MNHEY and CDR2 SMNVEV (reference sequence). Trimming removed 7 bases from V and 3 bases from J, with 7 bases in between. The CDR3 region has the DNA TGTGCCAGCAACTTCACCAATCAGCCCCAGCATTTT. Protein sequence: CASNFTNQPQHF.

Ten or more counts support this clonotype. The chain couples TRBV11-2 to TRBJ1-1; D is unresolved. CDR3 size: 15 residues. V gave up 0 bases and J gave up 2 bases, with 10 bases separating them. From germline, CDR1 is SGHAT and CDR2 FQNNGV. The CDR3 region is CASSLETATNTEAFF. Here the CDR3 DNA reads TGTGCCAGCAGCTTAGAAACAGCCACAAACACTGAAGCTTTCTTT. The variable domain in full, with the rest retrieved from reference TRBV11-2 and TRBJ1-1, is EAGVAQSPRYKIIEKRQSVAFWCNPISGHATLYWYQQILGQGPKLLIQFQNNGVVDDSQLPKDRFSAERLKGVDSTLKIQPAKLEDSAVYLCASSLETATNTEAFFGQGTRLTVV.

This sequence joins TRBV4-1 and TRBJ1-5, with D unclear. Per the germline V gene, CDR1 is MGHRA and CDR2 is YSYEKL. The V end was cut by 1 base, the J end by 5 bases, with 12 bases between. The CDR3 spans 15 residues. The CDR3 coding sequence is TGCGCCAGCAGCCAAGTGAAACAAAAGGATCAGCCCCAGCATTTT. Translating it yields CASSQVKQKDQPQHF.

This clonotype has a handful of counts. The rearrangement joins TRBV7-9 to TRBJ1-2; maybe TRBD1 (5 bases). Looked up from germline, CDR1 is SEHNR and CDR2 is FQNEAQ (reference sequence). V was trimmed by 6 bases and J by 8 bases, leaving 22 bases between them. The CDR3 spans 15 residues. This CDR3 is CASRSESGRAWGYTF. The CDR3 DNA reads TGTGCCAGCAGATCCGAATCAGGGAGAGCTTGGGGCTACACCTTC.

This clonotype was observed a handful of times. The chain links TRBV7-8 to TRBJ2-2; 10 bases map to TRBD1. CDR1 SGHVS and CDR2 FQNEAQ come from the germline V gene. V lost 5 bases to trimming and J lost 6 bases; unmatched junction nucleotides: 9. CDR3 length: 16 residues. The CDR3 reads CASSAPGQGLPGELFF. CDR3 sequence (DNA): TGTGCCAGCAGCGCTCCGGGACAGGGGCTTCCCGGGGAGCTGTTTTTT. Filled out from reference TRBV7-8 and TRBJ2-2, the complete variable domain reads GAGVSQSPRYKVAKRGQDVALRCDPISGHVSLFWYQQALGQGPEFLTYFQNEAQLDKSGLPSDRFFAERPEGSVSTLKIQRTQQEDSAVYLCASSAPGQGLPGELFFGEGSRLTVL.

This clonotype is a singleton in its sample. This sequence joins TRBV6-1 and TRBJ2-1, with TRBD2 as a possible D gene (5 bases). The CDR3 spans 12 residues. Trimming pared 9 bases from V and 8 bases from J, leaving 14 bases between. Germline V CDR1 and CDR2: MNHNS, SASEGT. CDR3 DNA: TGTGCCAGTGCGGGCAGCGTCTATGAGCAGTTCTTC. Residues: CASAGSVYEQFF.